The 17 T cell receptor beta chains below come from one sample, sequenced in a study of technical replicates of blood from several donors. The method was immunoSEQ multiplex PCR; TCRdb's version includes in-frame clones alone and lacks a portion of them. The repertoire holds roughly 87,000 clones, with over 85% as singletons. Material: T cells isolated from PBMCs. The origin of the receptors is a human donor in good health.

V gene TRBV7-2 combines with J gene TRBJ2-5, with 12 bases lining up with TRBD2. J lost 5 bases, V lost 3 bases, and 7 bases had no gene match. The CDR3 loop spans 16 amino acids. Germline CDR1 is SGHTA and CDR2 is FQGNSA. In DNA form, the CDR3 reads TGTGCCAGCAGCTTTTCTAGCGGGAGGGCGGGTGAGACCCAGTACTTC. Protein sequence: CASSFSSGRAGETQYF.

This chain uses TRBV7-9 with TRBJ2-1; 12 nucleotides line up with TRBD2. Germline assignment: CDR1 SEHNR and CDR2 FQNEAQ (reference sequence). The V segment lost 5 bases and the J segment 4 bases; nucleotides outside the gene matches: 6. There are 16 residues in the CDR3. The chain's CDR3 is CASSPGLAGRYNEQFF. The CDR3, as DNA: TGTGCCAGCAGCCCTGGACTAGCGGGACGATACAATGAGCAGTTCTTC.

The chain employs TRBV19 and TRBJ1-1; D perhaps matches TRBD1 (5 bases). Germline V gene lookup returns CDR1 LNHDA and CDR2 SQIVND (reference sequence). CDR3 length: 13 amino acids. Trimming removed 1 base at V and 5 bases at J, with 8 bases between. The CDR3 bases are TGTGCCAGTAGTATAGGGACACGGACTGAAGCTTTCTTT. This gives the protein CASSIGTRTEAFF.

The chain has TRBV4-2 and TRBJ2-3, with TRBD2 identical over 13 bases. Germline CDR1 LGHNA, CDR2 YNFKEQ. This CDR3 region has 21 residues. The trim removed 0 bases at V and 1 base at J, leaving 13 bases unmatched. CDR3 DNA: TGTGCCAGCAGCCAAGATCTAATAGTGCCTGGACTAGCGGGGGGCACAGATACGCAGTATTTT. Translation gives CASSQDLIVPGLAGGTDTQYF.

This chain connects TRBV5-1 to TRBJ2-5; the match to TRBD1 covers 7 bases. The CDR3 covers 14 residues. J was trimmed by 5 bases and V by 4 bases; bases with no gene match: 8. Per the germline V gene, CDR1 is SGHRS and CDR2 is YFSETQ. The chain's CDR3 is CASSSWTGEETQYF. The CDR3 DNA reads TGCGCCAGCAGCAGCTGGACAGGCGAGGAGACCCAGTACTTC.

The V and J genes are TRBV28 and TRBJ1-2; 11 bases are a match to TRBD1. Looked up from germline, CDR1 is MDHEN and CDR2 is SYDVKM. Trimming cost V 3 bases and J 6 bases; bases outside gene matches: 0. The CDR3 runs to 13 residues. The CDR3 bases are TGTGCCAGCAGTTTGGGACAGGGGGATGGCTACACCTTC. Amino acid sequence: CASSLGQGDGYTF.

The CDR3, as DNA: TGCGCCAGCAGCTTGGAACTAGCGGGGGACAATGAGCAGTTCTTC. Encoded protein: CASSLELAGDNEQFF. J is TRBJ2-1 and V is TRBV5-1, with 11 bases that match TRBD2. This CDR3 region has 15 residues. V lost 0 bases and J lost 5; bases outside the gene matches: 1. CDR1 SGHRS and CDR2 YFSETQ come from the germline V gene.

The chain combines TRBV5-8 with TRBJ1-1, with D uncertain. From germline, CDR1 is SGHTS and CDR2 YDEGEE. V dropped 2 bases and J dropped 3 bases, with 11 bases sitting between them. There are 14 residues in the CDR3. The CDR3 loop reads CASSFDGRDTEAFF. The DNA of the CDR3 is TGTGCCAGCAGCTTTGACGGGAGGGACACTGAAGCTTTCTTT.

This chain joins TRBV5-1 and TRBJ2-7; D is unresolved. CDR1 is SGHRS and CDR2 is YFSETQ in the germline V gene. This CDR3 is 15 amino acids long. Trimming took 3 bases from V and 0 from J, leaving 13 bases between them. This CDR3 is CASSSGGAYSYEQYF. In nucleotides, the CDR3 is TGCGCCAGCAGCTCGGGTGGCGCCTACTCCTACGAGCAGTACTTC. Combining the CDR3 with reference TRBV5-1 and TRBJ2-7 gives the whole variable domain KAGVTQTPRYLIKTRGQQVTLSCSPISGHRSVSWYQQTPGQGLQFLFEYFSETQRNKGNFPGRFSGRQFSNSRSEMNVSTLELGDSALYLCASSSGGAYSYEQYFGPGTRLTVT.

This sequence joins TRBV6-6 and TRBJ2-7, with a weak D call TRBD2 (6 bases). V lost 7 bases and J lost 5, with 18 bases in between. Germline V gene sequence: CDR1 MNHNY, CDR2 SVGAGI (reference sequence). There are 14 residues in the CDR3. The CDR3 DNA follows: TGTGCCAGCAACGCTCTAGCGCGATTTGACGAGCAGTACTTC. This encodes CASNALARFDEQYF.

The V gene is TRBV12-5, the J gene TRBJ2-7; 7 positions match TRBD2. V was clipped by 0 bases and J by 5 bases; unmatched bases: 7. The CDR3 loop spans 15 amino acids. Germline values: CDR1 LGHNT, CDR2 FRNRAP. The CDR3 protein is CASGLVSPGRDEQYF. CDR3 DNA: TGTGCTAGTGGTTTGGTATCGCCAGGGAGGGACGAGCAGTACTTC.

This clone was observed a single time. The chain links TRBV6-1 to TRBJ1-6; 7 bases match TRBD1. Germline loops: CDR1 MNHNS, CDR2 SASEGT. CDR3 length: 14 residues. The junction had 10 bases not matched to a gene; V was cut back by 10 bases and J by 7 bases. CDR3 sequence (DNA): TGTGCCACATCTCCGACAGGGTGGAATTCACCCCTCCACTTT. Translated: CATSPTGWNSPLHF.

This clone was counted once. This chain links TRBV4-1 with TRBJ1-3; 7 nucleotides agree with TRBD1. In germline, CDR1 is MGHRA, CDR2 YSYEKL. V shed 0 bases and J 0 bases; nucleotides not matched to a gene: 8. CDR3 size: 18 residues. In nucleotides, the CDR3 is TGCGCCAGCAGCCAAGATCCGGGACAGAAATTCTCTGGAAACACCATATATTTT. This translates into CASSQDPGQKFSGNTIYF.

This clone was observed a single time. The chain employs TRBV5-1 and TRBJ2-7, with TRBD1 matching over 7 bases. Per germline, CDR1 SGHRS and CDR2 YFSETQ. There are 15 residues in the CDR3. V was clipped by 2 bases and J by 3 bases; unmatched bases: 8. CDR3 sequence: CASSFRNRGDYEQYF. The CDR3 bases are TGCGCCAGCAGCTTCCGGAACAGGGGAGACTACGAGCAGTACTTC.

This chain joins TRBV10-3 and TRBJ1-3; D not resolved. The germline CDR1 and CDR2 sequences are ENHRY and SYGVKD. The V end lost 11 bases, the J end lost 2 bases, and 13 bases lay between the germline ends. The CDR3 has 13 amino acids. CDR3 in amino acids: CASRGEAGNTIYF. CDR3 coding DNA: TGTGCCTCACGGGGTGAAGCTGGAAACACCATATATTTT.

In this sample, this clone turned up once. This chain links TRBV30 with TRBJ2-3; a weak D match, TRBD2 (6 bases). The V and J ends lost 4 bases and 0 bases respectively, with 11 bases between them. The CDR3 spans 14 residues. CDR1 GTSNPN and CDR2 SVGIG come from the germline V gene (reference sequence). In DNA, the CDR3 is TGTGCCTGGACGCAGCTAGCGAGCACAGATACGCAGTATTTT. Amino acids: CAWTQLASTDTQYF.

The chain is built from TRBV4-1 and TRBJ2-7; D is uncertain. V was clipped by 2 bases and J by 1 base, with 3 bases between them. The CDR3 is made up of 12 amino acids. Germline CDR1 MGHRA, CDR2 YSYEKL. CDR3 in amino acids: CASSQPSYEQYF. DNA for the CDR3: TGCGCCAGCAGCCAACCTTCCTACGAGCAGTACTTC.